The next 7 T cell receptor beta chains were all read from a single sample in a study of cytomegalovirus exposure and HLA in healthy donors. This table comes from immunoSEQ multiplex PCR, and its TCRdb copy is limited to in-frame clones, with some not included. Of tens of thousands of clones detected, roughly 88% appear once; the ten largest clones hold over 2%. The sample taken for sequencing was PBMCs. The source is a man younger than 40 in good health and CMV-seronegative.

The chain links TRBV7-3 to TRBJ1-1; 10 nucleotides align to TRBD1. The CDR3 loop spans 14 amino acids. Trimming cost V 5 bases and J 8 bases; bases outside gene matches: 8. Germline CDR1 SGHTA, CDR2 FQGTGA. The CDR3 here is CASSRRDRGLEAFF. In DNA form, the CDR3 reads TGTGCCAGCAGCAGAAGGGACAGGGGTTTGGAAGCTTTCTTT.

In this sample, this clone turned up once. The chain combines TRBV5-1 with TRBJ1-1; 7 nucleotides agree with TRBD1. This CDR3 is 15 amino acids long. Germline CDR1 SGHRS, CDR2 YFSETQ. With V trimmed by 1 base and J by 1 base, 4 bases remained unmatched. Here the CDR3 DNA reads TGCGCCAGCAGCTTGTGGGGACAGCAGAACACTGAAGCTTTCTTT. This codes for CASSLWGQQNTEAFF.

V usage is TRBV27 and J usage is TRBJ1-5; D call uncertain. The CDR3 is made up of 15 amino acids. From germline, CDR1 is MNHEY and CDR2 SMNVEV (reference sequence). V shed 0 bases and J shed 7 bases, with 13 bases lying between them. The CDR3 loop reads CASSLSFRGKQPQHF. The CDR3 DNA reads as TGTGCCAGCAGTTTATCATTCCGGGGTAAGCAGCCCCAGCATTTT.

This chain connects TRBV7-6 to TRBJ2-1, with a tentative D call TRBD2 (7 bases). CDR3 length equals 17 residues. Per germline, CDR1 SGHVS and CDR2 FNYEAQ. V lost 3 bases and J 4 bases, leaving 19 bases between the germline ends. The CDR3 DNA reads TGTGCCAGCAGCTTCTCGGGTGCGGGGGCCCTATACAATGAGCAGTTCTTC. Translation: CASSFSGAGALYNEQFF.

V is TRBV29-1 and J is TRBJ2-6, with no clear D. From germline, CDR1 is SQVTM and CDR2 ANQGSEA. With 4 bases removed from V and 0 bases from J, the gap between germline ends came to 4 bases. The CDR3 is 13 amino acids. This CDR3 is CSVAISGANVLTF. Written as DNA, the CDR3 is TGCAGCGTTGCCATCTCTGGGGCCAACGTCCTGACTTTC. Drawing the rest from reference TRBV29-1 and TRBJ2-6, the complete variable domain is SAVISQKPSRDICQRGTSLTIQCQVDSQVTMMFWYRQQPGQSLTLIATANQGSEATYESGFVIDKFPISRPNLTFSTLTVSNMSPEDSSIYLCSVAISGANVLTFGAGSRLTVL.

This rearrangement joins TRBV10-3 to TRBJ1-3; 8 bases are shared with TRBD1. The CDR3 is made up of 14 amino acids. V lost 10 bases to trimming and J lost 1 base; unmatched junction nucleotides: 6. The germline V gene encodes CDR1 ENHRY and CDR2 SYGVKD. CDR3 sequence: CATGTGTSGNTIYF. As DNA, the CDR3 is TGTGCCACCGGGACAGGTACATCTGGAAACACCATATATTTT.

CDR3 coding DNA: TGCGCCAGCAGTGAGACAGGGGGATCGGTCATTCAGTACTTC. Translating it yields CASSETGGSVIQYF. The V call is TRBV10-2, the J call TRBJ2-4, with TRBD1 identical over 8 bases. The CDR3 is 14 amino acids. Per germline, CDR1 WSHSY and CDR2 SAAADI. V trimming: 2 bases; J trimming: 9 bases; junction bases outside the gene matches: 6.